This is a list of T cell receptor beta chains from one sample in a study of cytomegalovirus exposure and HLA in healthy donors. Assay: immunoSEQ multiplex PCR; the TCRdb copy retains only in-frame clones and omits some. The sample contains around 100,000 clones, roughly four fifths of which appear only once. The sequencing sample was made of PBMCs. Receptor source: a female donor in good health and CMV-seropositive. CDR3s include the opening cysteine and the closing phenylalanine or tryptophan. The D gene is left open where the match is weak. Clone size is not always given. Where it is, it says once, few, many or a class for expanded clones.

j_gene: TRBJ1-1; len: 14; v_gene: TRBV19; abundance: NA; d_gene: TRBD1; CDR3nt: TGTGCCAGTATCGACAGGGCCACGAACACTGAAGCTTTCTTT; CDR3aa: CASIDRATNTEAFF
j_gene: TRBJ2-1; len: 12; v_gene: TRBV11-3; abundance: NA; d_gene: NA; CDR3nt: TGTGCCAGCAGCTTAACCCGGGGTGAGCAGTTCTTC; CDR3aa: CASSLTRGEQFF
j_gene: TRBJ1-4; len: 15; v_gene: TRBV4-1; abundance: NA; d_gene: TRBD1; CDR3nt: TGCGCCAGCAGCCTGGCCAGGGGGATTAATGAAAAACTGTTTTTT; CDR3aa: CASSLARGINEKLFF
j_gene: TRBJ2-1; len: 15; v_gene: TRBV6-5; abundance: NA; d_gene: NA; CDR3nt: TGTGCCAGCAGTTACGGAGGGGCCAATTCGAATGAGCAGTTCTTC; CDR3aa: CASSYGGANSNEQFF
j_gene: TRBJ2-5; len: 16; v_gene: TRBV29-1; abundance: few; d_gene: TRBD2; CDR3nt: TGCAGCGTAGGGACTATGGTCGGGGGGGTTCAAGAGACCCAGTACTTC; CDR3aa: CSVGTMVGGVQETQYF
j_gene: TRBJ1-5; len: 13; v_gene: TRBV28; abundance: NA; d_gene: NA; CDR3nt: TGTGCCAGCGGTCAGGGTTTCTATCAGCCCCAGCATTTT; CDR3aa: CASGQGFYQPQHF
j_gene: TRBJ1-2; len: 13; v_gene: TRBV9; abundance: NA; d_gene: NA; CDR3nt: TGTGCCAGCAGCGTAGCAGGGCTCTATGGCTACACCTTC; CDR3aa: CASSVAGLYGYTF
j_gene: TRBJ2-3; len: 14; v_gene: TRBV7-2; abundance: NA; d_gene: NA; CDR3nt: TGTGCCAGCAGCTTAGACCAGAGGGCAGATACGCAGTATTTT; CDR3aa: CASSLDQRADTQYF
j_gene: TRBJ2-7; len: 13; v_gene: TRBV9; abundance: NA; d_gene: TRBD1; CDR3nt: TGTGCCAGTAACAGACAGGGGAGCTACGAGCAGTACTTC; CDR3aa: CASNRQGSYEQYF
j_gene: TRBJ2-2; len: 12; v_gene: TRBV6-5; abundance: few; d_gene: NA; CDR3nt: TGTGCCAGCAGGCTAAGTAGCGGGGAGCTGTTTTTT; CDR3aa: CASRLSSGELFF
j_gene: TRBJ2-1; len: 17; v_gene: TRBV5-6; abundance: NA; d_gene: TRBD2; CDR3nt: TGTGCCAGCAGCTTGACTAGCGGGGAGTCCCCATACAATGAGCAGTTCTTC; CDR3aa: CASSLTSGESPYNEQFF
j_gene: TRBJ2-5; len: 15; v_gene: TRBV5-3; abundance: NA; d_gene: NA; CDR3nt: TGTGCCAGAAGCTTGGCCGAGGCTACCCGAGGGACCCAGTACTTC; CDR3aa: CARSLAEATRGTQYF
j_gene: TRBJ1-1; len: 21; v_gene: TRBV28; abundance: NA; d_gene: TRBD1; CDR3nt: TGTGCCAGCAGTTTGTTAGAAATGAACCCCCGGGACAGGGGGCTGAACACTGAAGCTTTCTTT; CDR3aa: CASSLLEMNPRDRGLNTEAFF
j_gene: TRBJ2-3; len: 16; v_gene: TRBV6-5; abundance: NA; d_gene: NA; CDR3nt: TGTGCCAGCAGTTACTCGCGGGACCAAAGCACAGATACGCAGTATTTT; CDR3aa: CASSYSRDQSTDTQYF
j_gene: TRBJ2-3; len: 16; v_gene: TRBV12-5; abundance: NA; d_gene: TRBD1; CDR3nt: TGTGCTAGTGGTTTGGCGACAGGGAGCAGCACAGATACGCAGTATTTT; CDR3aa: CASGLATGSSTDTQYF
j_gene: TRBJ2-7; len: 15; v_gene: TRBV5-4; abundance: NA; d_gene: TRBD1; CDR3nt: TGTGCCAGCAGCGAGGCCGGGACAGGGAACTACGAGCAGTACTTC; CDR3aa: CASSEAGTGNYEQYF
j_gene: TRBJ1-2; len: 14; v_gene: TRBV18; abundance: few; d_gene: NA; CDR3nt: TGTGCCAGCTCACCACTCCCAGGAAACTATGGCTACACCTTC; CDR3aa: CASSPLPGNYGYTF
j_gene: TRBJ2-7; len: 14; v_gene: TRBV19; abundance: NA; d_gene: TRBD1; CDR3nt: TGTGCCAGTAGTGTGGGACAGGGGGCCTACGAGCAGTACTTC; CDR3aa: CASSVGQGAYEQYF
j_gene: TRBJ1-4; len: 15; v_gene: TRBV5-1; abundance: NA; d_gene: TRBD1; CDR3nt: TGCGCCAGCAGTTCCCCCGGGACAGGGGATGAAAAACTGTTTTTT; CDR3aa: CASSSPGTGDEKLFF
j_gene: TRBJ1-2; len: 14; v_gene: TRBV29-1; abundance: NA; d_gene: NA; CDR3nt: TGCAGCGTTGAAGACCGGGGGGGCAACTATGGCTACACCTTC; CDR3aa: CSVEDRGGNYGYTF
j_gene: TRBJ1-2; len: 15; v_gene: TRBV15; abundance: once; d_gene: TRBD1; CDR3nt: TGTGCCACCAGCAGAGACGGACAGGGATCTTTTGGCTACCCCTTC; CDR3aa: CATSRDGQGSFGYPF
j_gene: TRBJ2-5; len: 12; v_gene: TRBV10-3; abundance: NA; d_gene: TRBD1; CDR3nt: TGTGCCATTTCGGACAGGGAAGAGACCCAGTACTTC; CDR3aa: CAISDREETQYF
j_gene: TRBJ2-7; len: 16; v_gene: TRBV5-1; abundance: once; d_gene: TRBD1; CDR3nt: TGCGCCAGCAGCTTTACGTTCCAGGGACAGGGTTACGAGCAGTACTTC; CDR3aa: CASSFTFQGQGYEQYF
j_gene: TRBJ2-3; len: 15; v_gene: TRBV2; abundance: NA; d_gene: NA; CDR3nt: TGTGCCAGCAGTGATTGGGCAGATAAGACAGATACGCAGTATTTT; CDR3aa: CASSDWADKTDTQYF
j_gene: TRBJ2-2; len: 16; v_gene: TRBV5-1; abundance: NA; d_gene: NA; CDR3nt: TGCGCCAGCAGCTTGGAGAGCGGAGCTAACACCGGGGAGCTGTTTTTT; CDR3aa: CASSLESGANTGELFF
j_gene: TRBJ2-1; len: 15; v_gene: TRBV11-2; abundance: NA; d_gene: TRBD1; CDR3nt: TGTGCCAGCAGCTCTCCGGGACAGAAATACAATGAGCAGTTCTTC; CDR3aa: CASSSPGQKYNEQFF
j_gene: TRBJ2-7; len: 14; v_gene: TRBV28; abundance: NA; d_gene: TRBD1; CDR3nt: TGTGCCAGCAGCCCCAGGGGGCCATCCTACGAGCAGTACTTC; CDR3aa: CASSPRGPSYEQYF